Shown below are 19 T cell receptor beta chains from a single sample sequenced in a study of cytomegalovirus exposure and HLA in healthy donors. The PCR had 60 Vbeta and 13 Jbeta primers. The protocol was immunoSEQ multiplex PCR, while the TCRdb copy is restricted to in-frame clones and leaves out a portion. Among roughly 140,000 clones, approximately 81% were seen once, and the ten largest hold about 2.4%. Sequencing was done on a sample of PBMCs. These receptors all stem from a woman aged 18 to 35 in good health and CMV-seronegative.

This clone came up a few times. The chain carries TRBV5-1 and TRBJ2-5; weak D call: TRBD2 (6 bases). Trimming took off 1 base at V and 1 base at J, with 17 bases between the two ends. The germline V gene has CDR1 SGHRS and CDR2 YFSETQ. This CDR3 contains 17 residues. CDR3 sequence reads: CASSLKVLAALQETQYF. The CDR3 DNA follows: TGCGCCAGCAGCTTGAAGGTTTTAGCGGCCCTCCAAGAGACCCAGTACTTC.

The chain employs TRBV30 and TRBJ1-2; D remains ambiguous. This CDR3 spans 12 amino acids. The V and J ends lost 6 bases and 8 bases respectively, with 16 bases between them. CDR1 is GTSNPN and CDR2 is SVGIG in the germline V gene (reference sequence). Here the CDR3 DNA reads TGTGCCTGTAAAGTGGGCCCCTGGGGCTACACCTTC. It yields the protein CACKVGPWGYTF.

This sequence joins TRBV7-3 and TRBJ2-1; 7 bases match TRBD1. The germline V gene has CDR1 SGHTA and CDR2 FQGTGA. This CDR3 comprises 17 residues. Unmatched junction bases numbered 18, after V lost 5 bases and J lost 8 bases. The CDR3 DNA reads as TGTGCCAGCAGCCTACCCACTACAGGGGTAGATAACTATGAGCAGTTCTTC. It codes for CASSLPTTGVDNYEQFF.

This rearrangement joins TRBV19 to TRBJ1-6; D is perhaps TRBD1 (5 bases). V was trimmed by 8 bases and J by 9 bases, leaving 20 bases between them. Germline-derived CDR1 and CDR2 are LNHDA and SQIVND (reference sequence). The CDR3 has 15 residues. CDR3 region: CASSRTGSGGSPLHF. CDR3 nucleotides: TGTGCCAGTTCCCGGACTGGCAGCGGGGGTTCACCCCTCCACTTT.

The rearrangement uses TRBV7-8 and TRBJ2-7; D might be TRBD2 (7 bases). Trimming took 1 base from V and 9 from J, leaving 19 bases between them. The CDR3 covers 15 residues. Germline CDR1 SGHVS, CDR2 FQNEAQ. CDR3 nucleotide sequence: TGTGCCAGCAGCTTAGTGGGGGGCACGGGGGGCAGGCAGTACTTC. It yields the protein CASSLVGGTGGRQYF.

This clone appeared a single time. CDR3 residues: CASSLAPGVVPGANVLTF. The CDR3, as DNA: TGCGCCAGCAGCTTGGCCCCAGGGGTGGTCCCCGGGGCCAACGTCCTGACTTTC. The chain couples TRBV5-1 to TRBJ2-6, with a tentative D call TRBD1 (6 bases). This CDR3 has 18 amino acids. CDR1 SGHRS and CDR2 YFSETQ come from the germline V gene. Trimming pared 0 bases from V and 4 bases from J, leaving 17 bases between.

This clone has just a few counts. The gene calls are TRBV5-4 and TRBJ2-1; TRBD2 might be the D (5 bases). V was trimmed by 2 bases and J by 9 bases, leaving 18 bases between them. The CDR3 is 15 residues long. The germline V gene encodes CDR1 SGHNT and CDR2 YYREEE (reference sequence). The CDR3 region has the DNA TGTGCCAGCAGCTTAGGCCTAGCTGGATTGGGTGAGCAGTTCTTC. It translates to CASSLGLAGLGEQFF.

The rearrangement uses TRBV27 and TRBJ2-4, with D tentatively TRBD1 (6 bases). Germline V gene lookup returns CDR1 MNHEY and CDR2 SMNVEV (reference sequence). The CDR3 is 15 amino acids. V was pared by 6 bases and J by 0 bases, with 12 bases between. The CDR3 bases are TGTGCCAGCAGGGACAGTTTGCTAGCCAAAAACATTCAGTACTTC. Translated: CASRDSLLAKNIQYF.

V gene TRBV2 combines with J gene TRBJ1-5; tentative D call: TRBD1 (6 bases). The germline V and J ends were trimmed by 4 bases and 6 bases, with 16 bases remaining between them. Germline CDR1 SNHLY, CDR2 FYNNEI. CDR3 length: 15 residues. The DNA of the CDR3 is TGTGCCAGCAGTGCGAGGGGAGGGGGGGGTCAGCCCCAGCATTTT. The encoded protein is CASSARGGGGQPQHF.

The genes are TRBV11-3 and TRBJ2-7; perhaps TRBD2 as D (7 bases). The V gene's germline CDR1 is SGHNT and CDR2 YENEEA. The V and J ends lost 8 bases and 5 bases respectively, with 13 bases between them. The length of the CDR3 is 12 residues. In DNA form, the CDR3 reads TGTGCCAGCGGCATAGGGGGGGACGAGCAGTACTTC. Translated, it gives CASGIGGDEQYF.

V gene TRBV7-2 combines with J gene TRBJ2-2, with 8 bases lining up with TRBD1. The CDR3 has 15 residues. Germline CDR1 SGHTA, CDR2 FQGNSA. J was trimmed by 5 bases and V by 6 bases; bases with no gene match: 8. CDR3 coding DNA: TGTGCCAGCAGTTCGGACAGGGTGTTAACCGGGGAGCTGTTTTTT. Translated: CASSSDRVLTGELFF.

This chain links TRBV10-3 with TRBJ1-5; perhaps TRBD1 as D (6 bases). V was trimmed by 0 bases and J by 7 bases, leaving 13 bases between them. The germline CDR1 and CDR2 sequences are ENHRY and SYGVKD. The CDR3 is 15 amino acids. CDR3 protein: CAISESEAGEQPQHF. CDR3 nucleotide sequence: TGTGCCATCAGTGAGTCCGAGGCAGGGGAACAGCCCCAGCATTTT.

The gene calls are TRBV6-1 and TRBJ2-1; D remains ambiguous. The germline CDR1 and CDR2 sequences are MNHNS and SASEGT. The CDR3 extends over 12 amino acids. V was pared by 4 bases and J by 10 bases, with 11 bases between. CDR3 bases: TGTGCCAGCAGTGGACTGGAAATCGAGCAGTTCTTC. Encoded protein: CASSGLEIEQFF.

This sequence joins TRBV6-5 and TRBJ2-7, with 8 bases aligning to TRBD2. CDR3 length equals 15 residues. The V gene's germline CDR1 is MNHEY and CDR2 SVGAGI. V gave up 8 bases and J gave up 2 bases; unmatched junction bases: 11. CDR3 nucleotide sequence: TGTGCCAGCCGCCGAGGGCTAGCGGGCCCCTACGAGCAGTACTTC. Protein: CASRRGLAGPYEQYF.

The chain couples TRBV28 to TRBJ1-5; D is unresolved. Trimming took 3 bases from V and 7 from J, leaving 10 bases between them. Germline V lookup: CDR1 MDHEN, CDR2 SYDVKM. The CDR3 consists of 13 residues. The CDR3 bases are TGTGCCAGCAGTTTGAGTTCGAGGCAGCCCCAGCATTTT. Protein sequence: CASSLSSRQPQHF.

The chain carries TRBV7-9 and TRBJ1-5, with TRBD1 matching over 8 bases. This CDR3 contains 17 residues. The J segment lost 0 bases and the V segment lost 8 bases, leaving 12 bases of the junction unmatched. Germline V gives CDR1 SEHNR, CDR2 FQNEAQ (reference sequence). This CDR3 reads CASGTTGAFDSNQPQHF. The CDR3 region has the DNA TGTGCCAGCGGGACGACAGGGGCCTTCGATAGCAATCAGCCCCAGCATTTT.

The gene calls are TRBV7-2 and TRBJ2-2; a possible D gene is TRBD2 (7 bases). V was shortened by 5 bases and J by 6 bases, with 10 bases between the two germline ends. The germline V gene has CDR1 SGHTA and CDR2 FQGNSA. CDR3 size: 13 residues. The CDR3 bases are TGTGCCAGCAGCACCGGGGGGCCCGGGGAGCTGTTTTTT. Translating it yields CASSTGGPGELFF.

The chain recombines TRBV4-3 with TRBJ2-7, with a tentative D call TRBD2 (5 bases). Trimming stripped 6 bases from V and 2 bases from J, with 11 bases between. This CDR3 has 13 residues. Germline loops: CDR1 LGHNA, CDR2 YSLEER. The CDR3 loop reads CASSRGLPYEQYF. CDR3 bases: TGCGCCAGCAGTCGCGGGCTCCCCTACGAGCAGTACTTC.

The chain carries TRBV6-5 and TRBJ2-2, with a tentative D call TRBD1 (5 bases). The CDR3 contains 14 residues. V dropped 7 bases and J dropped 1 base, with 10 bases sitting between them. Germline V gene lookup returns CDR1 MNHEY and CDR2 SVGAGI. The DNA for the CDR3 is TGTGCCAGCACCAGAGACAGGAACACCGGGGAGCTGTTTTTT. Encoded protein: CASTRDRNTGELFF.